These T cell receptor beta chains were read from a single sample in a study of identical twins' blood T cells. Using its own MiXCR run on the 5' RACE reads, TCRdb lists one record per CDR3 protein. The sample consists of 350,000 to 400,000 distinct CDR3 sequences, roughly 27% of them appearing once. Sequenced material: PBMCs. Receptor source: a woman aged 18-49 years in good health. Both conserved end residues are part of each CDR3.

TRBV2	TRBJ2-1	CASGDLAGGRANVQFF
TRBV6-2/TRBV6-3	TRBJ2-7	CASSYASGSYEQYF
TRBV15	TRBJ2-3	CATSRVGEADTQYF
TRBV3-1	TRBJ1-1	CASGDTSLGTEAFF
TRBV5-1	TRBJ1-1	CASSLRLGQGNTEAFF
TRBV9	TRBJ2-2	CASSVSSGVIGELFF
TRBV14	TRBJ2-1	CASSQEFGDTLLDEQFF
TRBV6-2/TRBV6-3	TRBJ2-1	CASTLTGGSYNEQFF
TRBV2	TRBJ2-7	CASRSGLRTKKQYF
TRBV6-2/TRBV6-3	TRBJ2-7	CASSRPGQGSSYEQYF
TRBV7-2	TRBJ2-3	CASSRTGTSLADTQYF
TRBV20-1	TRBJ1-6	CSARGDSRNSNSPLHF
TRBV27	TRBJ1-2	CASSLTATYGYTF
TRBV5-1	TRBJ2-4	CASSLEGPVNIQYF
TRBV7-9	TRBJ1-1	CASSPPGRGNTEAFF
TRBV6-1	TRBJ2-3	CASSAPGHTDTQYF
TRBV29-1	TRBJ1-4	CSDDLGTTNEKLFF
TRBV7-9	TRBJ2-7	CASSQFSGSYEQYF
TRBV20-1	TRBJ2-5	CSAWEVRETQYF
TRBV2	TRBJ1-4	CAATRPSENEKLFF
TRBV7-9	TRBJ2-7	CASSLEFGLASNEQYF
TRBV11-2	TRBJ1-3	CASSLRPSTIYF
TRBV27	TRBJ1-6	CASSRGRDNSPLHF
TRBV6-6	TRBJ2-3	CASSYDGVPGPDTQYF
TRBV20-1	TRBJ1-5	CSVRRGRNQPQHF
TRBV20-1	TRBJ2-2	CSARRPGHGELFF
TRBV29-1	TRBJ1-2	CSVVRHEGVYGYTF
TRBV5-1	TRBJ1-6	CASSLEGGYGSPLHF
TRBV18	TRBJ2-5	CASSRNTLETQYF
TRBV27	TRBJ1-2	CASSPPGALYGYTF